This TCR beta chain originates from a study of blood T cell repertoires in COVID-19. At the level of the study: Donors in the United States, Italy and Spain gave samples during acute or convalescent COVID-19.

This table comes from immunoSEQ multiplex PCR, and its TCRdb copy is limited to in-frame clones, with some not included. This repertoire shows hundreds of thousands of clones, about 85% found once; its top ten account for about 2%. Germline CDR1 SNHLY, CDR2 FYNNEI. With 6 bases removed from V and 2 bases from J, the gap between germline ends came to 4 bases. This CDR3 is 11 amino acids long. This chain joins TRBV2 and TRBJ2-5; no clear D. Source material: PBMCs or T cells enriched from blood (not recorded which). The sequence was obtained from a woman aged 18-29 years with acute COVID-19. The CDR3 nucleotides are TGTGCCAGCAGCGAGCAAGAGACCCAGTACTTC. Translation: CASSEQETQYF.